This record concerns one TCR beta chain sequence. This clonotype came up many times. This receptor's antigen is unknown. The record has no base qualities; no much larger clone is one base away. The V end loses 1 base and the J end loses 3 bases, and a stretch of 10 bases separates them. The CDR3 starts with the cysteine, ends with the phenylalanine, and has 15 residues. Only the CDR3 region is kept as DNA, spanning 45 bases read in frame from base 1. The record originates from a study of human T cells and chemical hapten exposure (dated by TCRdb to the early 2020s). Looking at the study overall: For sensitization, 2% DPC in acetone was applied to a 2 cm by 2 cm area of upper inner arm skin. Blood was sampled from patients pre-sensitization (week 0) and at 2, 6 and about 24 weeks after DPC sensitization. Blood for TCR sequencing was provided by twenty-nine alopecia patients at one to four time points (pre-sensitization, 2, 6 and 24 weeks). Libraries were combined into a pool for sequencing, and differences in TCR yield between samples came mainly from small differences in library volumes within the pool. Patients additionally received weekly therapeutic DPC doses to the scalp throughout the roughly 25-week study period. In alopecia patients, the study followed how the peripheral blood TCR repertoire changed in vivo over primary and secondary sensitization to diphenylcyclopropenone (DPC), a hapten. The patient cohort, mostly female, included alopecia areata with under or over 50% scalp involvement, alopecia totalis and alopecia universalis. Patch testing was performed on the upper back with Finn chambers containing 0.01% DPC, and the patch tests were scored after 6 days according to International Contact Dermatitis Research Group standards.

General study outcomes and caveats: All patients had alopecia, a presumed autoimmune disease, so their immune response might differ from that of healthy individuals. Patch test score correlated positively with the number of PT1 expanded TCRs, reaching significance at thresholds 8, 16 and 32 but not at 4. DPC sensitization did not change the number of TCRs with a frequency above 1 in 1000, and there was no evidence of changes in global repertoire structure. Repeated subsampling changed both the strength of the expansion versus patch-test correlation and the threshold at which the correlation became significant. Expanded TCRs formed significantly more large CDR3 similarity clusters than pre-sensitization or healthy control sets, consistent with antigen-driven responses.

The protocol used for the library was RACE. TCRdb names NextSeq 500 as the instrument used. Library preparation attached unique molecular identifiers to individual cDNA molecules for quantitative, reproducible TCR counting. From each blood RNA sample, both TCR alpha and TCR beta chains were sequenced. Under the source paper's analysis protocol: Samples had a median of approximately 96,000 TCRs, with a range from roughly 23,224 to 700,000. The Decombinator software suite was used to annotate V, J and CDR3 in the TCR reads. Every sample was subsampled to the same number of TCRs (28,000) for the PS versus PT1 abundance plots. Expanded TCRs were defined as absent before sensitization and observed at least eight times at the 2-week time point. Clones were called with MiXCR by TCRdb after fastp trimmed the public reads at Q25, and only in-frame beta chains were retained. For every CDR3 protein sequence, its rows merge into one entry that carries the most common genes and DNA. TCRdb's processing, not the authors' own work, is the source of the V and J calls. The sample contains approximately 370,000 distinct CDR3 sequences, about 5% of them found a single time. Around 8% of the sample goes to the ten largest clones.

In the paper's terms, the time point label means: pre-sensitization, week 0. The sample's treatment or condition, from its label and the paper: therapeutic diphenylcyclopropenone sensitization with weekly scalp DPC. At each patch-test visit, blood was drawn before the patch test was applied. To be eligible, patients had to be aged 18 to 70, diagnosed with alopecia and judged suitable for DPC therapy, while pregnant patients were excluded. Total RNA was extracted from unfractionated whole blood that had been collected in Tempus Blood RNA tubes. The sequencing here drew on whole blood, taken in connection with sensitization to the hapten diphenylcyclopropenone (DPC). Recombination joined TRBV12-3 or TRBV12-4 with TRBJ1-5, and TRBD1 may be the D gene, going by 5 matching bases. The origin of this receptor is a woman younger than 30 with alopecia areata. Some clones in this sample may be carry-over from other donors' samples. The DNA is TGTGCCAGCAGTTTAGGGGGGTCCCCCAATCAGCCCCAGCATTTT. It translates as CASSLGGSPNQPQHF.